The 23 T cell receptor beta chains given below trace back to one sample, sequenced in a study of technical replicates of blood from a few donors (dated by TCRdb to about 2017). Preparation of the library involved the immunoSEQ multiplex PCR assay. TCRdb retrieved this table from immuneACCESS and kept in-frame rearrangements only. Not all clones are present; in checked studies, unresolved V genes account for under half, and no reason is known for the remainder. Here the sample has some 99,000 clones; 95% occur a single time. Of the sample, more than 0.2% is held by the ten largest clones. What was sequenced was T cells isolated from PBMCs. All receptors derive from a human donor in good health.

This chain joins TRBV14 and TRBJ2-1, with 7 nucleotides matching TRBD2. This CDR3 is 14 amino acids long. The ends lost 3 bases at V and 1 base at J; junction bases unmatched: 0. Per the germline V gene, CDR1 is SGHDN and CDR2 is FVKESK. The CDR3 region is CASSHGGSYNEQFF. DNA for the CDR3: TGTGCCAGCAGCCACGGGGGGTCCTACAATGAGCAGTTCTTC. The full variable domain, in which reference TRBV14 and TRBJ2-1 provide the parts outside the CDR3, is EAGVTQFPSHSVIEKGQTVTLRCDPISGHDNLYWYRRVMGKEIKFLLHFVKESKQDESGMPNNRFLAERTGGTYSTLKVQPAELEDSGVYFCASSHGGSYNEQFFGPGTRLTVL.

The chain uses TRBV14 and TRBJ2-1; D is unresolved. The germline CDR1 and CDR2 sequences are SGHDN and FVKESK. The CDR3 consists of 13 residues. V gave up 4 bases and J gave up 6 bases, with 10 bases separating them. The CDR3, as DNA: TGTGCCAGCAGCCCGGGTCCCTTCAATGAGCAGTTCTTC. Translated, it gives CASSPGPFNEQFF.

This rearrangement joins TRBV10-3 to TRBJ1-2; D gene uncertain. The CDR3 has 13 amino acids. V was cut by 0 bases and J by 3 bases, with 5 bases left in between. In germline, CDR1 is ENHRY, CDR2 SYGVKD. The CDR3 DNA is TGTGCCATCAGTGAGTCGGCCGACTATGGCTACACCTTC. This encodes CAISESADYGYTF.

V gene TRBV7-9 combines with J gene TRBJ2-1; TRBD1 is a possible D gene (5 bases). V lost 0 bases to trimming and J lost 5 bases, with 17 bases between them. Germline CDR1 SEHNR, CDR2 FQNEAQ (reference sequence). The CDR3 is made up of 17 amino acids. CDR3 loop: CASSLALGAQGDNEQFF. As DNA, the CDR3 is TGTGCCAGCAGCTTAGCTCTAGGGGCCCAAGGCGACAATGAGCAGTTCTTC.

The chain carries TRBV7-9 and TRBJ2-3; 8 bases map to TRBD2. With V trimmed by 8 bases and J by 6 bases, 4 bases remained unmatched. Germline loops: CDR1 SEHNR, CDR2 FQNEAQ (reference sequence). The CDR3 spans 12 residues. The DNA of the CDR3 is TGTGCCAGCGCGCGGGGGGAGGATACGCAGTATTTT. It encodes CASARGEDTQYF.

This chain links TRBV4-1 with TRBJ1-4, with 7 bases that match TRBD1. This CDR3 contains 16 residues. Looked up from germline, CDR1 is MGHRA and CDR2 is YSYEKL. Trimming removed 3 bases from V and 3 bases from J; junction bases left unmatched: 7. The CDR3 sequence: CASSQGRGTANEKLFF. CDR3 bases: TGCGCCAGCAGCCAGGGCAGGGGGACGGCTAATGAAAAACTGTTTTTT.

The CDR3 DNA is TGTGCCAGCAGCTCACCAGGACAGAACACCGGGGAGCTGTTTTTT. As protein: CASSSPGQNTGELFF. The chain recombines TRBV13 with TRBJ2-2; weak D call: TRBD1 (5 bases). This CDR3 spans 15 amino acids. V lost 4 bases and J lost 1, with 10 bases in between. Germline assignment: CDR1 PRHDT and CDR2 FYEKMQ (reference sequence). The complete variable domain, with remaining parts taken from reference TRBV13 and TRBJ2-2, reads AAGVIQSPRHLIKEKRETATLKCYPIPRHDTVYWYQQGPGQDPQFLISFYEKMQSDKGSIPDRFSAQQFSDYHSELNMSSLELGDSALYFCASSSPGQNTGELFFGEGSRLTVL.

The gene calls are TRBV7-9 and TRBJ2-6, with D perhaps matching TRBD2 (6 bases). The CDR3 contains 16 residues. The V end lost 10 bases, the J end lost 0 bases, and 16 bases lay between the germline ends. Looked up from germline, CDR1 is SEHNR and CDR2 is FQNEAQ (reference sequence). The DNA of the CDR3 is TGTGCCATCTTTGGAGGGGCCAACTCTGGGGCCAACGTCCTGACTTTC. This gives the protein CAIFGGANSGANVLTF.

The chain has TRBV28 and TRBJ1-5; the D gene is possibly TRBD1 (6 bases). This CDR3 has 14 residues. Between the trimmed V and J ends, which lost 6 bases and 6 bases, there was a span of 15 bases. Germline V gene data show CDR1 as MDHEN and CDR2 as SYDVKM. The CDR3 reads CASRTLRGAQPQHF. The CDR3 DNA reads as TGTGCCAGCAGGACGTTACGGGGGGCTCAGCCCCAGCATTTT.

This clone was picked up a small number of times. The chain links TRBV4-1 to TRBJ1-5; 8 nucleotides line up with TRBD1. The CDR3 has 15 amino acids. From germline, CDR1 is MGHRA and CDR2 YSYEKL. V was clipped by 4 bases and J by 0 bases; unmatched bases: 2. The CDR3 loop is CASSPDRGSNQPQHF. As DNA, the CDR3 is TGCGCCAGCAGCCCTGACAGGGGTAGCAATCAGCCCCAGCATTTT.

The chain is built from TRBV30 and TRBJ2-5, with a weak D call TRBD2 (6 bases). The germline CDR1 and CDR2 sequences are GTSNPN and SVGIG (reference sequence). V was shortened by 2 bases and J by 3 bases, with 16 bases between the two germline ends. There are 15 residues in the CDR3. The CDR3 DNA follows: TGTGCCTGGAGTCCTTCGTCTAGCGACAAAGAGACCCAGTACTTC. The encoded protein is CAWSPSSSDKETQYF.

The rearrangement links TRBV27 to TRBJ1-1, with a weak D call TRBD1 (6 bases). V was clipped by 5 bases and J by 4 bases, with 11 bases between them. Per the germline V gene, CDR1 is MNHEY and CDR2 is SMNVEV (reference sequence). This CDR3 has 13 amino acids. CDR3 region: CASSTRGPTEAFF. As DNA, the CDR3 is TGTGCCAGCAGTACCAGGGGACCCACTGAAGCTTTCTTT.

The V and J genes are TRBV27 and TRBJ2-2; 8 bases align to TRBD2. Germline assignment: CDR1 MNHEY and CDR2 SMNVEV (reference sequence). V lost 6 bases and J lost 7; bases outside the gene matches: 13. CDR3 length: 16 residues. The CDR3 reads CASRGTAAGVNGELFF. For the CDR3, the DNA is TGTGCCAGCAGGGGCACGGCAGCGGGAGTTAACGGGGAGCTGTTTTTT.

The CDR3 is CASSESPGWGRLETQYF. The CDR3 region has the DNA TGTGCCAGCAGCGAATCCCCAGGGTGGGGGAGGTTGGAGACCCAGTACTTC. The chain combines TRBV14 with TRBJ2-5; a possible D gene is TRBD2 (6 bases). V lost 5 bases to trimming and J lost 5 bases, with 24 bases between them. The CDR3 covers 17 residues. Germline V CDR1 and CDR2: SGHDN, FVKESK.

The gene calls are TRBV6-5 and TRBJ1-5, with a possible D match to TRBD1 (6 bases). V dropped 6 bases and J dropped 6 bases, with 12 bases sitting between them. In germline, CDR1 is MNHEY, CDR2 SVGAGI. The CDR3 has 13 amino acids. CDR3 loop: CASSRTGFQPQHF. CDR3 DNA: TGTGCCAGCAGCCGTACAGGGTTTCAGCCCCAGCATTTT.

V usage is TRBV7-2 and J usage is TRBJ2-1; D gene unclear. The CDR3 spans 14 residues. V was shortened by 0 bases and J by 6 bases, with 9 bases between the two germline ends. Germline CDR1 is SGHTA and CDR2 is FQGNSA. The DNA for the CDR3 is TGTGCCAGCAGCTTAGCCTACTCACTCAATGAGCAGTTCTTC. As protein: CASSLAYSLNEQFF.

The chain joins TRBV27 to TRBJ1-2, with 9 bases fitting TRBD1. Germline V gene lookup returns CDR1 MNHEY and CDR2 SMNVEV (reference sequence). With 0 bases clipped from V and 7 bases from J, the junction kept 12 bases outside the gene matches. CDR3 size: 17 residues. The CDR3 sequence: CASSLSGTGLFRTGYTF. For the CDR3, the DNA is TGTGCCAGCAGTTTATCTGGGACAGGGTTATTCAGAACTGGCTACACCTTC.

The chain joins TRBV9 to TRBJ2-7; the match to TRBD2 covers 7 bases. V was pared by 0 bases and J by 1 base, with 4 bases of the junction left unmatched. The germline CDR1 and CDR2 sequences are SGDLS and YYNGEE. The CDR3 totals 15 residues. CDR3: CASSVGLAASYEQYF. The CDR3 DNA follows: TGTGCCAGCAGCGTAGGGCTAGCGGCGTCCTACGAGCAGTACTTC.

CDR3 in DNA: TGTGCCAGCTCACGCACACCGGGACAGAACACCGGGGAGCTGTTTTTT. This codes for CASSRTPGQNTGELFF. The gene calls are TRBV18 and TRBJ2-2, with D maybe TRBD1 (6 bases). The CDR3 has 16 amino acids. Germline V lookup: CDR1 KGHSH, CDR2 LQKENI. With 4 bases removed from V and 1 base from J, the gap between germline ends came to 13 bases.

This chain joins TRBV7-9 and TRBJ2-1; the D gene is possibly TRBD2 (5 bases). The CDR3 length is 17 residues. CDR1 is SEHNR and CDR2 is FQNEAQ in the germline V gene (reference sequence). The V end lost 1 base, the J end lost 5 bases, and 18 bases lay between the germline ends. The CDR3 bases are TGTGCCAGCAGCTTAGTACCGGGGAAGTCGAAAGACAATGAGCAGTTCTTC. Protein sequence: CASSLVPGKSKDNEQFF.

This chain uses TRBV19 with TRBJ1-5; 8 bases match TRBD1. Germline values: CDR1 LNHDA, CDR2 SQIVND (reference sequence). The CDR3 runs 17 residues. With 9 bases clipped from V and 2 bases from J, the junction kept 15 bases outside the gene matches. The CDR3 region has the DNA TGTGCCAGACCGACAGGGGCCAGTAGTGGGGGCAATCAGCCCCAGCATTTT. Amino acid sequence: CARPTGASSGGNQPQHF.

The chain carries TRBV11-2 and TRBJ2-7; 7 nucleotides match TRBD1. From germline, CDR1 is SGHAT and CDR2 FQNNGV. The CDR3 has 16 residues. V dropped 8 bases and J dropped 1; count of bases not matched to a gene: 14. The CDR3 DNA reads as TGTGCCAGCCGAAGTCTAGGGGGCGTTTTTTCCTACGAGCAGTACTTC. This codes for CASRSLGGVFSYEQYF.

V and J are TRBV14 and TRBJ1-1, with 7 bases matching TRBD1. Germline CDR1 and CDR2: SGHDN and FVKESK. J was trimmed by 2 bases and V by 8 bases; bases with no gene match: 5. The CDR3 length is 13 residues. CDR3 DNA: TGTGCCAGCTCCGGACAGGCCAACACTGAAGCTTTCTTT. This encodes CASSGQANTEAFF.